The 14 T cell receptor beta chains given below trace back to one sample, sequenced in a study of cytomegalovirus exposure and HLA in healthy donors. Primers included in the PCR were 60 Vbeta and 13 Jbeta primers. The table came from immunoSEQ multiplex PCR; TCRdb's copy has only in-frame clones and leaves some out. This table holds 110,000 or so clones, approximately 80% found once. The sequenced material came from PBMCs. These receptors came from a woman under 30 in good health and CMV-seronegative.

This clone was recorded a few times. This sequence joins TRBV6-6 and TRBJ1-4; the D is unclear. CDR1 and CDR2 from the germline V gene are MNHNY and SVGAGI (reference sequence). Trimming removed 2 bases from V and 8 bases from J, with 15 bases in between. The CDR3 spans 15 residues. In DNA form, the CDR3 reads TGTGCCAGCAGTTACGGCGGGGTCCTGGGGGAAAAACTGTTTTTT. Translating it yields CASSYGGVLGEKLFF.

This chain connects TRBV5-1 to TRBJ2-5; possibly TRBD2 for D (6 bases). The germline V and J ends were trimmed by 4 bases and 0 bases, with 10 bases remaining between them. From germline, CDR1 is SGHRS and CDR2 YFSETQ. The CDR3 is 14 residues long. The CDR3 sequence: CASSDGSYQETQYF. For the CDR3, the DNA is TGCGCCAGCAGCGACGGGAGTTACCAAGAGACCCAGTACTTC.

This chain connects TRBV6-5 to TRBJ2-3, with a weak D call TRBD1 (5 bases). Trimming took 5 bases from V and 2 from J, leaving 14 bases between them. The CDR3 is 15 amino acids. Looked up from germline, CDR1 is MNHEY and CDR2 is SVGAGI. The DNA of the CDR3 is TGTGCCAGCAGTGCCCTACAGGCCTTCACAGATACGCAGTATTTT. This codes for CASSALQAFTDTQYF.

This clone was seen only a few times. The gene calls are TRBV6-5 and TRBJ1-5; the D is unclear. V lost 5 bases and J lost 0, with 8 bases in between. Germline V CDR1 and CDR2: MNHEY, SVGAGI. CDR3 length: 14 amino acids. The CDR3 bases are TGTGCCAGCAGTCCCACAGTTAGCAATCAGCCCCAGCATTTT. Translated, it gives CASSPTVSNQPQHF.

The chain links TRBV2 to TRBJ2-5, with TRBD1 identical over 10 bases. The V gene's germline CDR1 is SNHLY and CDR2 FYNNEI. The CDR3 length is 14 residues. The V gene end was trimmed by 6 bases and the J gene end by 4 bases; junction bases not matched to a gene: 5. The DNA of the CDR3 is TGTGCCAGCAGGGATGGGACAGGGGCAGAGACCCAGTACTTC. This codes for CASRDGTGAETQYF. Using reference TRBV2 and TRBJ2-5 for the parts outside the CDR3, the full variable domain is EPEVTQTPSHQVTQMGQEVILRCVPISNHLYFYWYRQILGQKVEFLVSFYNNEISEKSEIFDDQFSVERPDGSNFTLKIRSTKLEDSAMYFCASRDGTGAETQYFGPGTRLLVL.

The chain carries TRBV7-9 and TRBJ1-6; the D gene is possibly TRBD1 (5 bases). The germline V gene has CDR1 SEHNR and CDR2 FQNEAQ (reference sequence). V shed 3 bases and J shed 7 bases, with 13 bases lying between them. CDR3 size: 15 residues. CDR3 protein: CASSFGGAENSPLHF. The CDR3 DNA sequence: TGTGCCAGCAGCTTTGGAGGGGCTGAGAATTCACCCCTCCACTTT.

This chain connects TRBV14 to TRBJ1-1; possibly TRBD1 for D (5 bases). V was trimmed by 5 bases and J by 8 bases, leaving 18 bases between them. Germline CDR1 SGHDN, CDR2 FVKESK. This CDR3 contains 14 residues. The CDR3 sequence: CASSEGRVRGEAFF. In nucleotides, the CDR3 is TGTGCCAGCAGCGAAGGACGCGTACGGGGGGAAGCTTTCTTT.

This clone was seen a handful of times. The rearrangement joins TRBV7-6 to TRBJ2-6; D is undetermined. CDR1 SGHVS and CDR2 FNYEAQ come from the germline V gene. Deletions cut 9 bases from V and 1 base from J, with 4 bases between. The CDR3 loop spans 12 amino acids. Here the CDR3 reads CARLSGANVLTF. CDR3 bases: TGTGCCAGGCTATCTGGGGCCAACGTCCTGACTTTC.

The CDR3 sequence is CASSLVPTDTQYF. CDR3 coding DNA: TGTGCCAGCAGCTTGGTCCCGACAGATACGCAGTATTTT. The chain employs TRBV5-4 and TRBJ2-3; D uncertain. The CDR3 has 13 residues. Germline V CDR1 and CDR2: SGHNT, YYREEE (reference sequence). The germline V and J ends were trimmed by 0 bases and 3 bases, with 5 bases remaining between them.

The V gene is TRBV29-1, the J gene TRBJ2-1, with TRBD2 matching over 8 bases. Germline assignment: CDR1 SQVTM and CDR2 ANQGSEA. The length of the CDR3 is 13 residues. J was trimmed by 8 bases and V by 6 bases; bases with no gene match: 9. As DNA, the CDR3 is TGCAGCGTAAACCGGGGGGGCGCGGATGAGCAGTTCTTC. Amino acid sequence: CSVNRGGADEQFF.

The chain recombines TRBV19 with TRBJ2-6; 11 positions match TRBD1. Germline V CDR1 and CDR2: LNHDA, SQIVND (reference sequence). V trimming: 5 bases; J trimming: 2 bases; junction bases outside the gene matches: 5. The CDR3 is 17 amino acids. The CDR3 region is CASSPGQGVTGANVLTF. CDR3 DNA: TGTGCCAGTAGTCCGGGACAGGGGGTAACTGGGGCCAACGTCCTGACTTTC.

The sample holds a few counts of this clone. The genes are TRBV5-6 and TRBJ2-7; D call uncertain. The CDR3 has 14 residues. The germline gives CDR1 SGHDT, CDR2 YYEEEE. V lost 0 bases to trimming and J lost 2 bases, with 9 bases between them. DNA for the CDR3: TGTGCCAGCAGCTTGGGCCTATTAGCCTACGAGCAGTACTTC. This gives the protein CASSLGLLAYEQYF.

The chain is built from TRBV10-3 and TRBJ2-7; unclear D gene. The germline V gene encodes CDR1 ENHRY and CDR2 SYGVKD. The CDR3 consists of 16 residues. Trimming left V 3 bases short and J 2 bases short, with 17 bases between. For the CDR3, the DNA is TGTGCCATCAGTGACCCGACATTCAGTAGTACCTACGAGCAGTACTTC. It yields the protein CAISDPTFSSTYEQYF.

The rearrangement uses TRBV19 and TRBJ1-4; D not certain. CDR3 size: 13 residues. V was clipped by 8 bases and J by 0 bases, with 7 bases between them. Germline V gene sequence: CDR1 LNHDA, CDR2 SQIVND (reference sequence). CDR3 sequence reads: CASSAATNEKLFF. The DNA of the CDR3 is TGTGCCAGTTCGGCGGCAACTAATGAAAAACTGTTTTTT.